These 13 T cell receptor beta chains were sequenced from one sample in a study of T cells in Graves' hyperthyroidism and ophthalmopathy. What was amplified from RNA transcripts were TCR beta CDR3 regions. TCR CDR3 underwent first-round RT-PCR with the HTBI primer set. TCRdb reprocessed the multiplex PCR reads via MiXCR and lists one record per CDR3 protein. The sample holds over 500,000 distinct CDR3 sequences, roughly 18% seen once. Sequencing input: blood. The source is a woman aged 18-29 years with Graves' ophthalmopathy.

This clonotype was observed many times. J is TRBJ1-2 and V is TRBV7-9; the D is unclear. CDR3 length equals 14 residues. Germline V gene data show CDR1 as SEHNR and CDR2 as FQNEAQ (reference sequence). The V and J ends lost 2 bases and 0 bases respectively, with 7 bases between them. CDR3 sequence reads: CASSLLGANYGYTF. As DNA, the CDR3 is TGTGCCAGCAGCTTACTGGGAGCTAACTATGGCTACACCTTC. Drawing the rest from reference TRBV7-9 and TRBJ1-2, the complete variable domain is DTGVSQNPRHKITKRGQNVTFRCDPISEHNRLYWYRQTLGQGPEFLTYFQNEAQLEKSRLLSDRFSAERPKGSFSTLEIQRTEQGDSAMYLCASSLLGANYGYTFGSGTRLTVV.

This clonotype was seen repeatedly, ten times or more. V and J are TRBV2 and TRBJ2-1, with 11 bases that match TRBD2. The CDR3 loop spans 15 amino acids. CDR1 and CDR2 from the germline V gene are SNHLY and FYNNEI. V lost 6 bases to trimming and J lost 4 bases; unmatched junction nucleotides: 5. DNA of the CDR3: TGTGCCAGCAGAGAACTAGCGGGGGATTACAATGAGCAGTTCTTC. Protein sequence: CASRELAGDYNEQFF.

This rearrangement joins TRBV9 to TRBJ2-1; D is unclear. V dropped 3 bases and J dropped 3 bases, with 4 bases sitting between them. Germline V gene data show CDR1 as SGDLS and CDR2 as YYNGEE. The length of the CDR3 is 12 residues. The CDR3 DNA reads as TGTGCCAGCAGCGGGGTCTACAATGAGCAGTTCTTC. This translates into CASSGVYNEQFF.

This clonotype was counted ten times or more. Mismatch with germline at one junction end may stem from a read error. The V gene is TRBV28, the J gene TRBJ1-2, with TRBD1 matching over 9 bases. Per germline, CDR1 MDHEN and CDR2 SYDVKM. This CDR3 has 13 residues. CDR3 in amino acids: CASSLDRGYGYTF. CDR3 bases: TGCGCCAGCAGCTTGGACAGGGGCTATGGCTACACCTTC.

This clonotype was observed a handful of times. The chain is built from TRBV30 and TRBJ2-1; 7 positions match TRBD1. Unmatched junction bases numbered 21, after V lost 7 bases and J lost 0 bases. The CDR3 totals 19 residues. Germline values: CDR1 GTSNPN, CDR2 SVGIG (reference sequence). CDR3 region: CASLGQGDFDPSSYNEQFF. The CDR3 DNA sequence: TGTGCCTCCCTGGGGCAGGGGGATTTTGATCCAAGCTCCTACAATGAGCAGTTCTTC.

As for this clonotype: It may be a read error: a sequence one base away is much more abundant. This chain connects TRBV3-1 to TRBJ2-7, with TRBD2 identical over 10 bases. Germline V gene sequence: CDR1 LGHDT, CDR2 YNNKEL (reference sequence). The CDR3 contains 17 residues. V trimming: 4 bases; J trimming: 2 bases; junction bases outside the gene matches: 11. This CDR3 reads CASSRDPASGGPYEQYF. The DNA for the CDR3 is TGTGCCAGCAGCCGAGATCCCGCTAGCGGGGGCCCCTACGAGCAGTACTTC.

The table lists this clonotype with many counts. V and J are TRBV10-3 and TRBJ2-1, with 10 bases lining up with TRBD2. The J segment lost 12 bases and the V segment lost 5 bases, leaving 7 bases of the junction unmatched. Germline V gene lookup returns CDR1 ENHRY and CDR2 SYGVKD. This CDR3 has 13 residues. The CDR3 nucleotides read TGTGCCATCAGTCCCGGGACTAGCGTTGGGCAGTTCTTC. Encoded protein: CAISPGTSVGQFF.

The V and J genes are TRBV6-5 and TRBJ1-5; D uncertain. Germline lookup yields CDR1 MNHEY and CDR2 SVGAGI. Trimming cost V 2 bases and J 0 bases, with 11 bases left between them. CDR3 length equals 16 residues. The CDR3 protein is CASSYQLGRSNQPQHF. The CDR3 coding sequence is TGTGCCAGCAGTTACCAACTGGGTCGTAGCAATCAGCCCCAGCATTTT.

This clonotype was found many times. The chain couples TRBV28 to TRBJ1-1; D is uncertain. The CDR3 extends over 13 amino acids. V was clipped by 5 bases and J by 1 base, with 8 bases between them. In germline, CDR1 is MDHEN, CDR2 SYDVKM. The CDR3 reads CASSRRRNTEAFF. The CDR3, as DNA: TGTGCCAGCAGTCGACGTAGGAACACTGAAGCTTTCTTT.

Note on this clonotype: A much bigger clone sits one base away, suggesting this may be a read error. V gene TRBV7-9 combines with J gene TRBJ1-5; D possibly corresponds to TRBD1 (6 bases). The V end lost 5 bases, the J end lost 6 bases, and 17 bases lay between the germline ends. The CDR3 extends over 15 amino acids. Germline-derived CDR1 and CDR2 are SEHNR and FQNEAQ (reference sequence). The CDR3 spells CASSLQGSNSQPQHF. In DNA, the CDR3 is TGTGCCAGCAGCCTACAGGGTTCTAACAGTCAGCCCCAGCATTTT.

In DNA form, the CDR3 reads TGTGCCAGCAGTTTTAACGCAGGGGGAGGCTACACCTTC. Its translation is CASSFNAGGGYTF. This chain links TRBV28 with TRBJ1-2; 7 positions agree with TRBD1. With 3 bases clipped from V and 8 bases from J, the junction kept 6 bases outside the gene matches. The CDR3 spans 13 residues. Germline CDR1 and CDR2: MDHEN and SYDVKM.

In this sample, this clonotype turned up many times. The chain is built from TRBV13 and TRBJ1-1; TRBD1 is a possible D gene (6 bases). Deletions cut 7 bases from V and 10 bases from J, with 28 bases between. Germline V CDR1 and CDR2: PRHDT, FYEKMQ (reference sequence). CDR3 size: 16 residues. For the CDR3, the DNA is TGTGCCAGCAACGAACGGGTGGCGGAGAGACAGGATGGAGCTTTCTTT. Translating gives CASNERVAERQDGAFF.

This clonotype was seen at least ten times. The V call is TRBV6-1, the J call TRBJ1-4, with D perhaps matching TRBD1 (6 bases). This CDR3 comprises 15 residues. CDR1 is MNHNS, CDR2 SASEGT, per germline. V lost 0 bases to trimming and J lost 8 bases, with 13 bases between them. CDR3 loop: CASSEAGAGREKLFF. The CDR3 coding sequence is TGTGCCAGCAGTGAAGCGGGGGCAGGGAGGGAAAAACTGTTTTTT.